The present entry profiles one T cell receptor (beta chain) with its context. Its antigen is currently unknown. Together with a sample-barcoded 5' primer, a J-beta primer mix was included in a second PCR lasting about 6 to 11 cycles. TCRdb re-derived calls from the 5' RACE reads in MiXCR, one entry per CDR3 protein. The sample holds approximately 580,000 distinct CDR3 sequences, under 30% seen once. The sample is drawn from a study of blood T cells in healthy people across ages. Study-wide results and caveats: Without sorted subsets, naive and antigen-experienced compartments could not be conclusively compared. Older individuals had lower TCR beta diversity per million T cells (the decline was roughly linear).

CDR3 size: 15 residues. V was cut by 0 bases and J by 4 bases, with 13 bases left in between. Looked up from germline, CDR1 is SGHTS and CDR2 is YDEGEE. These same records also appear under a second study, on T cells of mothers and their children.

The chain links TRBV5-8 to TRBJ1-2, with D tentatively TRBD1 (5 bases). The sequenced sample consisted of blood. This receptor was taken from a boy younger than 18 in good health. CDR3 nucleotides: TGTGCCAGCAGCTTGGAGGAGGGGAGGGTCTATGGCTACACCTTC. Translation gives CASSLEEGRVYGYTF.